The rows below give T cell receptor beta chains drawn from one sample of a study of human T cells and chemical hapten exposure. TCRdb itself ran the RACE reads through MiXCR, one entry per CDR3 protein. The sample lists about 65,000 distinct CDR3 sequences; around 6.3% were seen once. Sequencing was carried out using whole blood. These receptors were collected from a female donor in good health. Some clones in this sample may be carry-over from other donors' samples. CDR3s include the opening cysteine and the closing phenylalanine or tryptophan. D genes are given only for firm matches. Expanded clones are given a class, and other clones once, few, many or no size at all.

V gene	J gene	D gene	clone size	CDR3 protein	CDR3 DNA
TRBV28	TRBJ2-3	NA	few	CASSLVPGHRTDTQYF	TGTGCCAGCAGTTTAGTTCCGGGACACCGGACAGATACGCAGTATTTT
TRBV29-1	TRBJ2-3	TRBD2	medium-sized	CSVEGGGGAAPPDTQYF	TGCAGCGTTGAAGGAGGCGGGGGGGCGGCACCTCCAGATACGCAGTATTTT
TRBV9	TRBJ2-5	TRBD2	many	CASSGTSRETQYF	TGTGCCAGCAGCGGGACTAGCCGAGAGACCCAGTACTTC
TRBV20-1	TRBJ2-3	NA	many	CSARTDVTSTDTQYF	TGCAGTGCTAGAACGGACGTTACTAGCACAGATACGCAGTATTTT
TRBV6-1	TRBJ2-3	TRBD2	NA	CASVSGPSTDTQYF	TGTGCCAGCGTTAGCGGGCCTAGCACAGATACGCAGTATTTT
TRBV7-8	TRBJ2-1	TRBD1	many	CASSSGGQGSEQFF	TGTGCCAGCAGCTCGGGGGGACAGGGGAGTGAGCAGTTCTTC
TRBV7-2	TRBJ1-5	NA	NA	CAGSPVLGSDQPQHF	TGTGCCGGCAGCCCAGTCCTGGGGAGCGATCAGCCCCAGCATTTT
TRBV12-3/TRBV12-4	TRBJ2-1	NA	many	CASTPGLRGEQFF	TGTGCCAGCACCCCGGGACTGAGAGGGGAGCAGTTCTTC
TRBV29-1	TRBJ1-1	TRBD1	NA	CSVEDPGGGTEAFF	TGCAGCGTTGAAGATCCAGGGGGGGGCACTGAAGCTTTCTTT
TRBV7-7	TRBJ2-7	NA	many	CASSLHEGYEQYF	TGTGCTAGCAGCCTTCATGAGGGGTACGAGCAGTACTTC
TRBV2	TRBJ1-3	NA	few	CASSGSSFSGNTIYF	TGTGCCAGCAGTGGGTCCTCCTTCTCTGGAAACACCATATATTTT
TRBV6-2/TRBV6-3	TRBJ1-5	NA	many	CAIGNQPQHF	TGTGCCATCGGGAATCAGCCCCAGCATTTT
TRBV7-2	TRBJ2-7	NA	many	CASSPRRATEQYF	TGTGCCAGCAGCCCTCGGAGGGCCACCGAGCAGTACTTC
TRBV27	TRBJ2-3	NA	NA	CASRAGAQSYTDTQYF	TGTGCCAGCAGAGCCGGGGCCCAATCGTACACAGATACGCAGTATTTT
TRBV20-1	TRBJ1-5	NA	many	CSASGHSNQPQHF	TGCAGTGCTAGTGGGCATAGCAATCAGCCCCAGCATTTT
TRBV19	TRBJ2-3	TRBD2	NA	CASSRRTSGGTDTQYF	TGTGCCAGTAGTAGACGGACTAGCGGAGGCACAGATACGCAGTATTTT
TRBV20-1	TRBJ2-7	NA	many	CSAWDGGYEQYF	TGCAGTGCTTGGGACGGGGGATACGAGCAGTACTTC
TRBV5-1	TRBJ2-5	TRBD2	many	CASSLWLAGNQETQYF	TGCGCCAGCAGCTTGTGGCTAGCGGGAAACCAAGAGACCCAGTACTTC
TRBV20-1	TRBJ2-7	TRBD2	few	CSAVLAGGYEQYF	TGCAGTGCCGTACTAGCGGGAGGGTACGAGCAGTACTTC
TRBV7-2	TRBJ2-5	NA	few	CASSSNLDALSETQYF	TGTGCCAGCAGCTCGAACCTGGACGCCCTGAGTGAGACCCAGTACTTC
TRBV12-3/TRBV12-4	TRBJ2-3	NA	many	CASSQGADTQYF	TGTGCCAGCAGCCAAGGGGCAGATACGCAGTATTTT
TRBV28	TRBJ1-6	NA	few	CASRLRGSYSPLHF	TGTGCCAGCAGGCTACGGGGTTCTTATTCACCCCTCCACTTT
TRBV16	TRBJ1-1	NA	few	CASSQLGGNTEAFF	TGTGCCAGCAGCCAATTGGGGGGGAACACTGAAGCTTTCTTT
TRBV11-2	TRBJ1-6	NA	few	CASSGDAWGSPLHF	TGTGCCAGCAGCGGGGACGCCTGGGGTTCACCCCTCCACTTT
TRBV20-1	TRBJ1-1	NA	many	CSADSGRWTEAFF	TGCAGTGCTGACAGCGGGAGGTGGACTGAAGCTTTCTTT
TRBV5-1	TRBJ1-2	NA	many	CASSSDEPGYTF	TGCGCCAGCAGCTCCGACGAGCCCGGCTACACCTTC
TRBV28	TRBJ1-1	NA	many	CASSSTGLGNTEAFF	TGTGCCAGCAGTTCCACAGGGTTAGGGAACACTGAAGCTTTCTTT
TRBV9	TRBJ2-5	NA	few	CASSVGIAQETQYF	TGTGCCAGCAGCGTAGGGATAGCCCAAGAGACCCAGTACTTC
TRBV4-2	TRBJ2-5	TRBD1	many	CASSSRQGRRQETQYF	TGTGCCAGCAGCTCCAGACAGGGGAGGCGGCAAGAGACCCAGTACTTC
TRBV4-2	TRBJ2-7	NA	NA	CASSSRQEQYF	TGTGCCAGCAGCTCCCGCCAGGAGCAGTACTTC
TRBV7-9	TRBJ2-7	TRBD2	many	CASSGRTSDYEQYF	TGTGCCAGCAGCGGCCGGACTAGTGACTACGAGCAGTACTTC
TRBV3-1	TRBJ2-1	TRBD2	NA	CASSPPLAGGDNEQFF	TGTGCCAGCAGCCCTCCACTAGCGGGAGGGGACAATGAGCAGTTCTTC